This record concerns one TCR beta chain sequence. Its antigen remains unidentified. This sample is drawn from a study of OX40 agonist ivuxolimab in advanced cancers. Looking at the study overall: Partial responses were achieved by three patients, of whom one had hepatocellular carcinoma and two had cutaneous melanoma. Study outcomes and limitations: Average numbers of expanded clones were greater in CD8+ T cells than in CD4+.

The repertoire was sequenced with immunoSEQ multiplex PCR; TCRdb's copy has only in-frame clones and lacks some. The sample includes some 77,000 clones, approximately 83% seen only once; the top ten take around 5.1%. Germline CDR1 and CDR2: LNHDA and SQIVND (reference sequence). The CDR3 runs 13 residues. The junction had 1 base not matched to a gene; V was cut back by 4 bases and J by 3 bases. The chain couples TRBV19 to TRBJ1-2, with 8 positions matching TRBD1. The sequence came from an adult with an advanced solid tumor such as melanoma, head and neck, liver or kidney cancer. Sample: CD4+ or CD8+ T cells sorted from blood, taken in a trial of the OX40 agonist ivuxolimab. CDR3 in amino acids: CASSKDRDYGYTF. The CDR3 DNA reads TGTGCCAGTAGTAAGGACAGGGACTATGGCTACACCTTC.